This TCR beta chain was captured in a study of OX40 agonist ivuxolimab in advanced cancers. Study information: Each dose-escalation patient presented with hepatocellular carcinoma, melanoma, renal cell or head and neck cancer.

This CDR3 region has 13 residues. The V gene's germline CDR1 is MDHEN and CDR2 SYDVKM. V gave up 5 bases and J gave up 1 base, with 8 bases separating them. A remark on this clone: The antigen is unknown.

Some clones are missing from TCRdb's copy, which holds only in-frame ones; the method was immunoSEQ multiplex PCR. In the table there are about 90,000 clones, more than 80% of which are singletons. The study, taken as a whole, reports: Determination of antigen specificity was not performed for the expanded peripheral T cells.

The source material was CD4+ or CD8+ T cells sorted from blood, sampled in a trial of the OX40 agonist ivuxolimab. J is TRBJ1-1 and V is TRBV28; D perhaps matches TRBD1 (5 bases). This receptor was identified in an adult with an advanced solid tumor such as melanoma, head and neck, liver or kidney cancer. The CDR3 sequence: CASSPGQNTEAFF. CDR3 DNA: TGTGCCAGCAGTCCCGGACAGAACACTGAAGCTTTCTTT.